This T cell receptor (beta chain) is from a study of cytomegalovirus exposure and HLA in healthy donors. A remark on this clone: The antigen is undetermined.

PCR primers comprised 60 Vbeta and 13 Jbeta primers. Libraries were prepared by immunoSEQ multiplex PCR; TCRdb keeps only in-frame clonotypes and omits some of them. This table holds some 82,000 clones, 70% to 85% found once. Study observations and caveats: Across HLA loci, a later analysis found differing TCR association rates, with DRB1 most and HLA-C fewest. Looking again later, the authors saw that most CMV-associated TCR beta chains seemed HLA-restricted.

The sequence was obtained from a woman between 45 and 65 years old in good health and CMV-seronegative. The sample comprised PBMCs.

CDR3 residues: CASSLDRGGTEAFF. The DNA of the CDR3 is TGTGCCAGCAGCTTAGACCGCGGGGGGACTGAAGCTTTCTTT. This rearrangement joins TRBV11-1 to TRBJ1-1; TRBD1 might be the D (5 bases). This CDR3 is built from 14 residues. With 1 base removed from V and 5 bases from J, the gap between germline ends came to 11 bases. Germline-derived CDR1 and CDR2 are SGHAT and FQDESV (reference sequence).